Following are 13 T cell receptor beta chains from one sample sequenced in a study of cytomegalovirus exposure and HLA in healthy donors. The PCR used 60 Vbeta and 13 Jbeta primers. Generated by immunoSEQ multiplex PCR, the TCRdb table keeps only in-frame clones and is missing some. The sample lists about 180,000 clones, 75% to 85% occurring once. Specimen: PBMCs. These receptors originate from a woman between 50 and 59 years old in good health and CMV-seropositive.

The chain links TRBV5-6 to TRBJ1-2; tentatively, D is TRBD1 (6 bases). CDR1 and CDR2 from the germline V gene are SGHDT and YYEEEE. V gave up 3 bases and J gave up 7 bases, with 13 bases separating them. This CDR3 has 13 amino acids. CDR3 sequence reads: CASSYGTNSGYTF. In nucleotides, the CDR3 is TGTGCCAGCAGCTACGGGACAAACAGTGGCTACACCTTC.

This sequence joins TRBV7-9 and TRBJ2-1; D is uncertain. Trimming stripped 1 base from V and 8 bases from J, with 12 bases between. Germline-derived CDR1 and CDR2 are SEHNR and FQNEAQ (reference sequence). CDR3 length equals 14 residues. The CDR3 DNA is TGTGCCAGCAGCTTAGGCCCCGACGGAGATGAGCAGTTCTTC. The encoded protein is CASSLGPDGDEQFF.

This chain uses TRBV6-5 with TRBJ2-1; no clear D gene. CDR1 and CDR2 (germline): MNHEY, SVGAGI. The V end lost 5 bases, the J end lost 7 bases, and 6 bases lay between the germline ends. This CDR3 is 11 amino acids long. CDR3 residues: CASSVKNEQFF. CDR3 coding DNA: TGTGCCAGCAGTGTTAAAAATGAGCAGTTCTTC.

The genes are TRBV6-1 and TRBJ1-3; no clear D gene. Per the germline V gene, CDR1 is MNHNS and CDR2 is SASEGT. The CDR3 covers 15 residues. V was cut by 6 bases and J by 0 bases, with 12 bases left in between. The CDR3 DNA follows: TGTGCCAGCAGAACCGATGGGAGCTCTGGAAACACCATATATTTT. It yields the protein CASRTDGSSGNTIYF.

V is TRBV4-2 and J is TRBJ2-1; 11 nucleotides align to TRBD2. The CDR3 contains 16 residues. Germline loops: CDR1 LGHNA, CDR2 YNFKEQ. V was pared by 3 bases and J by 3 bases, with 4 bases of the junction left unmatched. The CDR3 here is CASSHATSGGYNEQFF. In DNA form, the CDR3 reads TGTGCCAGCAGCCACGCTACTAGCGGGGGCTACAATGAGCAGTTCTTC.

This sequence joins TRBV6-6 and TRBJ1-6; 7 nucleotides line up with TRBD1. The CDR3 length is 15 residues. The junction had 8 bases not matched to a gene; V was cut back by 6 bases and J by 6 bases. Germline lookup yields CDR1 MNHNY and CDR2 SVGAGI (reference sequence). The CDR3 region has the DNA TGTGCCAGCAGCTATGGGACAGCGTTTAATTCACCCCTCCACTTT. It yields the protein CASSYGTAFNSPLHF.

The chain has TRBV4-1 and TRBJ2-4; D remains ambiguous. The V end was cut by 4 bases, the J end by 8 bases, with 15 bases between. The CDR3 length is 14 residues. CDR1 is MGHRA and CDR2 is YSYEKL in the germline V gene. The CDR3 region is CASSLERVVDIQYF. The CDR3 coding sequence is TGCGCCAGCAGCCTTGAACGGGTCGTGGACATTCAGTACTTC.

This rearrangement joins TRBV9 to TRBJ1-5; D is perhaps TRBD1 (5 bases). V was clipped by 7 bases and J by 6 bases, with 17 bases between them. The CDR3 covers 14 residues. Germline values: CDR1 SGDLS, CDR2 YYNGEE. The CDR3 DNA reads TGTGCCAGCTCACCTCCGGGGGTCGGTCAGCCCCAGCATTTT. Translating it yields CASSPPGVGQPQHF.

This clone was observed once. The chain has TRBV7-3 and TRBJ2-1, with TRBD2 matching 7 bases. Germline assignment: CDR1 SGHTA and CDR2 FQGTGA. The length of the CDR3 is 15 residues. J gave up 9 bases and V 5 bases, and 13 bases lay outside the gene matches. The CDR3 here is CASSKAGLGMGEQFF. The CDR3 coding sequence is TGTGCCAGCAGCAAAGCGGGGCTCGGGATGGGTGAGCAGTTCTTC.

The chain joins TRBV5-8 to TRBJ2-3, with TRBD1 matching over 8 bases. Trimming removed 3 bases from V and 0 bases from J; junction bases left unmatched: 3. This CDR3 spans 15 amino acids. The germline V gene encodes CDR1 SGHTS and CDR2 YDEGEE. CDR3 in amino acids: CASSSTGVSTDTQYF. CDR3 sequence (DNA): TGTGCCAGCAGCTCGACAGGGGTTAGCACAGATACGCAGTATTTT.

Worth noting for this clone: Within the sample, other DNA sequences also encode this same CDR3. The chain carries TRBV10-2 and TRBJ1-6; D remains ambiguous. The CDR3 runs 15 residues. Germline assignment: CDR1 WSHSY and CDR2 SAAADI. Trimming took off 9 bases at V and 14 bases at J, with 26 bases between the two ends. CDR3 sequence: CASLGLGGLDWALHF. The CDR3 DNA sequence: TGCGCCAGTCTCGGTCTAGGTGGTCTGGATTGGGCCCTCCACTTT.

The rearrangement uses TRBV2 and TRBJ2-3, with D maybe TRBD1 (5 bases). The CDR3 totals 15 residues. V lost 3 bases and J lost 3, with 13 bases in between. Germline CDR1 SNHLY, CDR2 FYNNEI. The CDR3 DNA reads as TGTGCCAGCAGTGATGGGGCTAGAAAAACAGATACGCAGTATTTT. Translating gives CASSDGARKTDTQYF.

This clone was found a few times. V and J are TRBV7-8 and TRBJ1-2; 8 nucleotides line up with TRBD1. The V and J ends lost 7 bases and 8 bases, in that order; junction bases with no gene match: 12. CDR3 size: 14 residues. CDR1 SGHVS and CDR2 FQNEAQ come from the germline V gene. CDR3: CASTSGGSIRGYTF. The CDR3 bases are TGTGCCAGCACGTCAGGGGGCTCTATAAGAGGCTACACCTTC.